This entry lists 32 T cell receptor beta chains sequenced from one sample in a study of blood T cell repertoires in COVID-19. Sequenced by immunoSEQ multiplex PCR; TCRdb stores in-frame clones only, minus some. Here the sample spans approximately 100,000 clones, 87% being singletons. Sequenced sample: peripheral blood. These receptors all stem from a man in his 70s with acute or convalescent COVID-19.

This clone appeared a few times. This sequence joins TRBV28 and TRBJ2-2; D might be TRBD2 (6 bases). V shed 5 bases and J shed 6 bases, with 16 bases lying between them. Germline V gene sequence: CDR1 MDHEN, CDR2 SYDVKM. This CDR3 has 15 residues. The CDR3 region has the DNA TGTGCCAGCAGTCTTCGACTAGGGCTGTCCGGGGAGCTGTTTTTT. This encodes CASSLRLGLSGELFF.

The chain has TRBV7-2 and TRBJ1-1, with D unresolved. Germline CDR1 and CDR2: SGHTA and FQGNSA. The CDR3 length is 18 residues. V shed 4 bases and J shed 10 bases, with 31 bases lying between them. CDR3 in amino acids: CASSSYKIREAEAPGAFF. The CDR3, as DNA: TGTGCCAGCAGCTCGTATAAAATTCGAGAGGCCGAAGCACCGGGAGCTTTCTTT.

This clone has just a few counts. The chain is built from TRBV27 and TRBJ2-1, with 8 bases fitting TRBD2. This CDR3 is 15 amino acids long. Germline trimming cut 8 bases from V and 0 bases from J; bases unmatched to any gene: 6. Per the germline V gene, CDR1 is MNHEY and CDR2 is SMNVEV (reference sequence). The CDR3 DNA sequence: TGTGCCAGCTCGGGCGGGGGGAGCTCCTACAATGAGCAGTTCTTC. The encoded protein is CASSGGGSSYNEQFF.

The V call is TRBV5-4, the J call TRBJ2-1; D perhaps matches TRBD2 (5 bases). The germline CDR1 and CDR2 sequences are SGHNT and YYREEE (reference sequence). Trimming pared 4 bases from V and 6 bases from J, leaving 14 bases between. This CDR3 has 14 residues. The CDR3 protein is CASSPPRRANEQFF. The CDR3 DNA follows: TGTGCCAGCAGCCCACCGAGGCGGGCCAATGAGCAGTTCTTC.

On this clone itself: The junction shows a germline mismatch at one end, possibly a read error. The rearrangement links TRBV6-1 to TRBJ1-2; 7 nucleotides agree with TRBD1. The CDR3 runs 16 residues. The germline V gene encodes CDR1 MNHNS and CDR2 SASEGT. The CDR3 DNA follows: TGTGTCAGCAGTGAAGCTGGAGGGGGCGCCATCTATGGCTACACCTTC. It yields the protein CVSSEAGGGAIYGYTF.

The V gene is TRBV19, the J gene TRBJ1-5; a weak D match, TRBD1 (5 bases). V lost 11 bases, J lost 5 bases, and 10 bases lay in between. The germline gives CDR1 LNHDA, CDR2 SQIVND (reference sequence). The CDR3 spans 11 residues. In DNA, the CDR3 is TGTGCCGCGGGGGGGGATCAGCCCCAGCATTTT. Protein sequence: CAAGGDQPQHF.

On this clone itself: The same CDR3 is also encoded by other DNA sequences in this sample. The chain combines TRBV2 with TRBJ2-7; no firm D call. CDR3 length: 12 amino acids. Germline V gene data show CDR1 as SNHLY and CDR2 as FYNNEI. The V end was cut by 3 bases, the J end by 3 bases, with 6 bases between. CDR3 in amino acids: CASSEQDYEQYV. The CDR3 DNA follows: TGTGCCAGCAGTGAGCAGGACTACGAGCAGTACGTC.

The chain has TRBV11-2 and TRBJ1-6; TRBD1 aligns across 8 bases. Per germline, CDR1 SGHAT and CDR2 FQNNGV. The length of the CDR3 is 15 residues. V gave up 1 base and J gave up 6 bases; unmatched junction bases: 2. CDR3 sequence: CASSLGTGSNSPLHF. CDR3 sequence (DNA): TGTGCCAGCAGCTTAGGGACAGGGAGTAATTCACCCCTCCACTTT.

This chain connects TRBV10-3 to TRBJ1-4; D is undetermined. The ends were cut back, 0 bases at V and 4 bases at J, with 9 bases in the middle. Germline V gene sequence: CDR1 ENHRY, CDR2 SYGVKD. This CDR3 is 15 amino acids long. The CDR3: CAISESGVGNEKLFF. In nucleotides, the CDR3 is TGTGCCATCAGTGAGTCGGGAGTGGGTAATGAAAAACTGTTTTTT.

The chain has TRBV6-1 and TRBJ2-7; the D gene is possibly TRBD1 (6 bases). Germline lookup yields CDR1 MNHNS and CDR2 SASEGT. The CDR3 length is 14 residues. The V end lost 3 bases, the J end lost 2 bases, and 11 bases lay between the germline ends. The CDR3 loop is CASSDGTTAYEQYF. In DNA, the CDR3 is TGTGCCAGCAGTGATGGGACAACAGCCTACGAGCAGTACTTC.

The CDR3: CASSLLQGNTEAFF. CDR3 sequence (DNA): TGCGCCAGCAGCTTGTTACAGGGTAACACTGAAGCTTTCTTT. The chain is built from TRBV5-1 and TRBJ1-1; the D gene is possibly TRBD1 (6 bases). V lost 1 base and J lost 2, with 9 bases in between. Germline-derived CDR1 and CDR2 are SGHRS and YFSETQ. CDR3 length: 14 residues.

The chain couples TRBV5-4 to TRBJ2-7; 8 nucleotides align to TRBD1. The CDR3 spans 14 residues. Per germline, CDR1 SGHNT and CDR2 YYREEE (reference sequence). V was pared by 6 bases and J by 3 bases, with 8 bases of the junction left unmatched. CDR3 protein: CASTRQGRNYEQYF. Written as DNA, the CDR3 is TGTGCCAGCACCAGACAGGGGAGGAACTACGAGCAGTACTTC.

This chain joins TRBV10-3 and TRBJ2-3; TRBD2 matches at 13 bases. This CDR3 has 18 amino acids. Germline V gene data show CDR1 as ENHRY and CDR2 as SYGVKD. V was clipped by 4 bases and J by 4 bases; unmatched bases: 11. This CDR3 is CAISGTSGGAIESDTQYF. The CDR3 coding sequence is TGTGCCATCAGTGGTACTAGCGGGGGGGCTATTGAATCAGATACGCAGTATTTT.

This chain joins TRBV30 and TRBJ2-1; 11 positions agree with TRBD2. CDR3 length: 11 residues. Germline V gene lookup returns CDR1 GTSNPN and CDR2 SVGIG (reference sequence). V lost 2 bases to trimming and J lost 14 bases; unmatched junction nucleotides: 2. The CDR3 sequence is CAWSLAGGKFF. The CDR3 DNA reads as TGTGCCTGGAGTTTAGCGGGGGGGAAGTTCTTC.

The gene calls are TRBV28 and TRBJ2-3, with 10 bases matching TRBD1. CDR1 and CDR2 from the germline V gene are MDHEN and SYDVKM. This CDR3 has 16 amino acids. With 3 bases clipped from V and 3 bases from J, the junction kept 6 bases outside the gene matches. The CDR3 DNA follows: TGTGCCAGCAGTTTTTTGGACAGGGGGAATACAGATACGCAGTATTTT. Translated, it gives CASSFLDRGNTDTQYF.

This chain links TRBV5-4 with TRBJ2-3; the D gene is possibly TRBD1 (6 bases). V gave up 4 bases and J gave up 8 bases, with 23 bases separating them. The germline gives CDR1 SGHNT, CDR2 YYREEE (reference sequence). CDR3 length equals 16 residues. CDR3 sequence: CASSRPGTERGGTQYF. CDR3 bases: TGTGCCAGCAGCCGACCCGGGACGGAGCGAGGGGGTACGCAGTATTTT.

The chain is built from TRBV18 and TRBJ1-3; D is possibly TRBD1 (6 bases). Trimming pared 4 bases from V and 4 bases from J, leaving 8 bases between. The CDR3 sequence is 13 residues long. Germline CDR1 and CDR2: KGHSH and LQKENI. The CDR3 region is CASSQGVGNTIYF. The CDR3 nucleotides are TGTGCCAGCTCACAGGGGGTCGGAAACACCATATATTTT.

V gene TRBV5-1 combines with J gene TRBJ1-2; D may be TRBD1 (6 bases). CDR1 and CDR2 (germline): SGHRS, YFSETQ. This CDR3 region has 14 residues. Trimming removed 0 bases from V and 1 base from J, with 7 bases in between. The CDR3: CASSLDRVNYGYTF. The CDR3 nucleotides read TGCGCCAGCAGCTTGGACAGGGTTAACTATGGCTACACCTTC. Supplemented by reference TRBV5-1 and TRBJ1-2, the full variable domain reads KAGVTQTPRYLIKTRGQQVTLSCSPISGHRSVSWYQQTPGQGLQFLFEYFSETQRNKGNFPGRFSGRQFSNSRSEMNVSTLELGDSALYLCASSLDRVNYGYTFGSGTRLTVV.

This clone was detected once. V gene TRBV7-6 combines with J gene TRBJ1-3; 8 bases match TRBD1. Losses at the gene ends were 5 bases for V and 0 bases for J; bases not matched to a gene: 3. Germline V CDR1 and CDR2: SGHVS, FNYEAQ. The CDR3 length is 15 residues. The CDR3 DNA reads TGTGCCAGCAGCCCGGACAGGGTCTCTGGAAACACCATATATTTT. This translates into CASSPDRVSGNTIYF.

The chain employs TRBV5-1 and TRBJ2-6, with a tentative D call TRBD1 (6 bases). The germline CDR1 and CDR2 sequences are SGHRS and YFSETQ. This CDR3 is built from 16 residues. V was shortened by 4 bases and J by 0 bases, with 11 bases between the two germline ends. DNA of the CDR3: TGCGCCAGCAGCCGGTCGGACAGCTCTGGGGCCAACGTCCTGACTTTC. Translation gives CASSRSDSSGANVLTF.

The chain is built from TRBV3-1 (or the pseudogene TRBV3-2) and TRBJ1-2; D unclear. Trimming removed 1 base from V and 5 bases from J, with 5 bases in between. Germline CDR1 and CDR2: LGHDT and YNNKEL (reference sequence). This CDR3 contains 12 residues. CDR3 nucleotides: TGTGCCAGCAGCCAAGTCGCGTATGGCTACACCTTC. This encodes CASSQVAYGYTF.

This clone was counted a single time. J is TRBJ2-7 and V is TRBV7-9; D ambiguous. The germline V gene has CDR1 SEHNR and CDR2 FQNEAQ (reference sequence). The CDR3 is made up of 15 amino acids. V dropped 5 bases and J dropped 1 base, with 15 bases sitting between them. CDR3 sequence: CASSPRNSQSYEQYF. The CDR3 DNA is TGTGCCAGCAGCCCCCGCAACAGTCAATCCTACGAGCAGTACTTC.

The CDR3 here is CASSQEGAPGQRPGNTIYF. As DNA, the CDR3 is TGCGCCAGCAGCCAAGAAGGGGCCCCGGGACAGCGACCTGGAAACACCATATATTTT. The chain uses TRBV4-1 and TRBJ1-3, with 7 bases that match TRBD1. V gave up 0 bases and J gave up 2 bases; unmatched junction bases: 13. The CDR3 has 19 amino acids. Germline V CDR1 and CDR2: MGHRA, YSYEKL.

The CDR3 region is CASSLEGGAGQPQHF. The CDR3 bases are TGCGCCAGCAGCTTGGAGGGGGGGGCAGGTCAGCCCCAGCATTTT. The chain uses TRBV5-1 and TRBJ1-5, with D perhaps matching TRBD1 (6 bases). This CDR3 is built from 15 residues. The germline V gene has CDR1 SGHRS and CDR2 YFSETQ. V gave up 0 bases and J gave up 6 bases, with 13 bases separating them.

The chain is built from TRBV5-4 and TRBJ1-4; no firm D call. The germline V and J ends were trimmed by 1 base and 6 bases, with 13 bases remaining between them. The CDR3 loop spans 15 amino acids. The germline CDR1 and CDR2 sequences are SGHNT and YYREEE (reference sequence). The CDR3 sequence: CASSLSAAGDEKLFF. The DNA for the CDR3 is TGTGCCAGCAGCTTGAGCGCTGCCGGGGATGAAAAACTGTTTTTT. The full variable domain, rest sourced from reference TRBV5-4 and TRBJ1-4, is ETGVTQSPTHLIKTRGQQVTLRCSSQSGHNTVSWYQQALGQGPQFIFQYYREEENGRGNFPPRFSGLQFPNYSSELNVNALELDDSALYLCASSLSAAGDEKLFFGSGTQLSVL.

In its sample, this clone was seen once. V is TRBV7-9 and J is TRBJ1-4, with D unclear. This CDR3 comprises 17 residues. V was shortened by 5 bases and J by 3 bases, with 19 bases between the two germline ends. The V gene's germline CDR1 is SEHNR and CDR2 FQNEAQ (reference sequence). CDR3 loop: CASSPGIQDSSNEKLFF. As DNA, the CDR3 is TGTGCCAGCAGCCCGGGAATTCAGGATAGTTCTAATGAAAAACTGTTTTTT.

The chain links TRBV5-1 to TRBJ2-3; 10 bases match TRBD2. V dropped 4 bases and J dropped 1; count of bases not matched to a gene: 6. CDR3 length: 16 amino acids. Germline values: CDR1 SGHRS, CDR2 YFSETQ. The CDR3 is CASSTYLAGGTDTQYF. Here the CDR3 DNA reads TGCGCCAGCAGCACGTACCTAGCGGGGGGCACAGATACGCAGTATTTT.

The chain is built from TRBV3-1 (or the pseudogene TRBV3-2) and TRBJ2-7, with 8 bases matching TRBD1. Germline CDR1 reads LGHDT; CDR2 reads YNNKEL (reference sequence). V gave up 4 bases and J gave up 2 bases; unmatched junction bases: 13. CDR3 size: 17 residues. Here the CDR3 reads CASSRYSGTGVTYEQYF. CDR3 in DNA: TGTGCCAGCAGCCGTTACTCCGGGACAGGTGTAACCTACGAGCAGTACTTC.

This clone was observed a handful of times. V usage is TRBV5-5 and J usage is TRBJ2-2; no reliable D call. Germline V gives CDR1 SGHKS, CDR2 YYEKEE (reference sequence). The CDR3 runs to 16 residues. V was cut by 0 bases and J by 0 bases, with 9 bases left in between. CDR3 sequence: CASSLDPDPNTGELFF. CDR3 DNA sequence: TGTGCCAGCAGCTTGGATCCAGATCCGAACACCGGGGAGCTGTTTTTT.

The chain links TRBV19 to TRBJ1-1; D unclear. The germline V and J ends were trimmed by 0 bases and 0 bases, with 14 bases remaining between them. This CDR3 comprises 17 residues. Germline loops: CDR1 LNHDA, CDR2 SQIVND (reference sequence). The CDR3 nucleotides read TGTGCCAGTAGTATAGATCGGACGCCGGGGATGAACACTGAAGCTTTCTTT. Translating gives CASSIDRTPGMNTEAFF.

CDR3 in amino acids: CASDRRDTDTQYF. In DNA, the CDR3 is TGTGCCAGTGATCGGAGGGACACAGATACGCAGTATTTT. The rearrangement uses TRBV2 and TRBJ2-3, with D tentatively TRBD2 (6 bases). Trimming stripped 9 bases from V and 2 bases from J, with 12 bases between. CDR3 length: 13 amino acids. Looked up from germline, CDR1 is SNHLY and CDR2 is FYNNEI.

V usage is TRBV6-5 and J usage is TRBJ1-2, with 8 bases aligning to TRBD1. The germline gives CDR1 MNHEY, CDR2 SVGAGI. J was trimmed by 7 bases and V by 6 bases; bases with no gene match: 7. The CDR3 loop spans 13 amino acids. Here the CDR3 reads CASRSTGDAGYTF. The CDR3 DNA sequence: TGTGCCAGCAGGTCGACAGGGGACGCTGGCTACACCTTC.